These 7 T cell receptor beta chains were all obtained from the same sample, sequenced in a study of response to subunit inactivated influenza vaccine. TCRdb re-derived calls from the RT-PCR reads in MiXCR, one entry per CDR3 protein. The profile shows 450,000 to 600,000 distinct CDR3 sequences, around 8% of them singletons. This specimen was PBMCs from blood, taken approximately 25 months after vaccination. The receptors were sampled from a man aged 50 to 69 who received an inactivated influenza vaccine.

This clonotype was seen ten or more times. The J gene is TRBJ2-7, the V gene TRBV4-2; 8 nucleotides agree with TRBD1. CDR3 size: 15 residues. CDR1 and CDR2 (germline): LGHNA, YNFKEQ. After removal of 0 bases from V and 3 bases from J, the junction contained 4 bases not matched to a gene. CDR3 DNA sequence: TGTGCCAGCAGCCAAGAGGGGACAGGCCACTACGAGCAGTACTTC. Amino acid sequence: CASSQEGTGHYEQYF.

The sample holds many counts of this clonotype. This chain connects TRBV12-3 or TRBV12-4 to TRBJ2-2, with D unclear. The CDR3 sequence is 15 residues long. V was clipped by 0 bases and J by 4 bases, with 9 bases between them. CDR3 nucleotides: TGTGCCAGCAGTTTAGCGGGGTCTTTCACCGGGGAGCTGTTTTTT. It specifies CASSLAGSFTGELFF.

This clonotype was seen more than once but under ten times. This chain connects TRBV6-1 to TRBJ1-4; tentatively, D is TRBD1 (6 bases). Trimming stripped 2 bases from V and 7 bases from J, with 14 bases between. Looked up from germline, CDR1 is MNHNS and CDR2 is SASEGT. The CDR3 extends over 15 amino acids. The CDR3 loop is CASSERAGVGEKLFF. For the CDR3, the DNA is TGTGCCAGCAGTGAAAGGGCAGGGGTCGGTGAAAAACTGTTTTTT.

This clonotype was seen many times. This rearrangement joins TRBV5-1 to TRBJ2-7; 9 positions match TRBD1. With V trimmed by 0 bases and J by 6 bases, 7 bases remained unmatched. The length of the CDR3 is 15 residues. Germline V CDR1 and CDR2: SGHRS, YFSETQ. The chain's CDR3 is CASSLVPGQGSEQYF. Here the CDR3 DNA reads TGCGCCAGCAGCTTGGTTCCGGGACAGGGCTCCGAGCAGTACTTC.

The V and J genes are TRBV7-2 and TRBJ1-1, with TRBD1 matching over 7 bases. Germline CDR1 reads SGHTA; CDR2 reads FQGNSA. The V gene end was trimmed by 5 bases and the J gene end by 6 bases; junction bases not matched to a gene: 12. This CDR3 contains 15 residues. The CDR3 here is CASSLLRGWLSEAFF. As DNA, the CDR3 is TGTGCCAGCAGCCTCCTCAGGGGGTGGTTATCTGAAGCTTTCTTT.

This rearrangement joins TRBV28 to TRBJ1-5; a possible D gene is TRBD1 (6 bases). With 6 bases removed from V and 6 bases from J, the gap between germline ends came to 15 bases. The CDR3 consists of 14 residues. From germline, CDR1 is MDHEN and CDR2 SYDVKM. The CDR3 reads CASRFTGNFQPQHF. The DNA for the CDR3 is TGTGCCAGCAGATTTACAGGGAATTTTCAGCCCCAGCATTTT. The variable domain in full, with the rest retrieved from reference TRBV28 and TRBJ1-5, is DVKVTQSSRYLVKRTGEKVFLECVQDMDHENMFWYRQDPGLGLRLIYFSYDVKMKEKGDIPEGYSVSREKKERFSLILESASTNQTSMYLCASRFTGNFQPQHFGDGTRLSIL.

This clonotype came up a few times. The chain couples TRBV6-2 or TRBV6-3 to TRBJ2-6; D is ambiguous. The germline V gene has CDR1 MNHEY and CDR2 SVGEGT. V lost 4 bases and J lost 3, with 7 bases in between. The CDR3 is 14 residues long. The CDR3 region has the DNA TGTGCCAGCAGTTGGTTTGTTGGGGCCAACGTCCTGACTTTC. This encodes CASSWFVGANVLTF.